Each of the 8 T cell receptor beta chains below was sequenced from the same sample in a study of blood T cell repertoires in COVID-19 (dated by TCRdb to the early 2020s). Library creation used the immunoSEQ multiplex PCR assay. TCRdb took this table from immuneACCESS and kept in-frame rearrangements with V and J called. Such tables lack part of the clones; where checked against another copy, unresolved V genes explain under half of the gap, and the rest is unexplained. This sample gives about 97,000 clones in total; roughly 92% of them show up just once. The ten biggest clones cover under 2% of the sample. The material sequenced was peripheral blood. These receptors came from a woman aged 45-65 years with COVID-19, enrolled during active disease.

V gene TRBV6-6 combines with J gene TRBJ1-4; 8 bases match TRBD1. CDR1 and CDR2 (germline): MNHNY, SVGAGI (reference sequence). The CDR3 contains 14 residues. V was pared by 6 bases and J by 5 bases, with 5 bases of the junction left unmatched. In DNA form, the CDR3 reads TGTGCCAGCAGCACCCGACAGGGGAATGAAAAACTGTTTTTT. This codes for CASSTRQGNEKLFF.

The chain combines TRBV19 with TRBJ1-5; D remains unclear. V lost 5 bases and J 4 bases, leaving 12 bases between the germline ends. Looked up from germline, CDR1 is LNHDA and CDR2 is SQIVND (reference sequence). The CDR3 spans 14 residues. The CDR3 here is CASSPGGGNQPQHF. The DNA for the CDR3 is TGTGCCAGTAGTCCCGGAGGAGGGAATCAGCCCCAGCATTTT.

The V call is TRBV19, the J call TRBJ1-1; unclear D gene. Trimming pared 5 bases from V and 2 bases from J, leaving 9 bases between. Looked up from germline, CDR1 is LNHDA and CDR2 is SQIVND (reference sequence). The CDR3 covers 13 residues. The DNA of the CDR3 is TGTGCCAGTAGTTTTGGGCCAAACACTGAAGCTTTCTTT. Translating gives CASSFGPNTEAFF.

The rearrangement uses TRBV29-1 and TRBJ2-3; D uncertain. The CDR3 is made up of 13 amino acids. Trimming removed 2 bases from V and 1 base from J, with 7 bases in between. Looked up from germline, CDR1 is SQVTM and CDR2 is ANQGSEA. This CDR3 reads CSVEHGGTDTQYF. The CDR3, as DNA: TGCAGCGTTGAACACGGAGGCACAGATACGCAGTATTTT.

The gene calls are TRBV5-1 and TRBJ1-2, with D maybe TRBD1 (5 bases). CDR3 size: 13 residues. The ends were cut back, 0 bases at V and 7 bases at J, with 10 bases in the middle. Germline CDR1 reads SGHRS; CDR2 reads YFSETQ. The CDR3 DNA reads TGCGCCAGCAGCTTGGAGGGGTTGAGTGGCTACACCTTC. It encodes CASSLEGLSGYTF.

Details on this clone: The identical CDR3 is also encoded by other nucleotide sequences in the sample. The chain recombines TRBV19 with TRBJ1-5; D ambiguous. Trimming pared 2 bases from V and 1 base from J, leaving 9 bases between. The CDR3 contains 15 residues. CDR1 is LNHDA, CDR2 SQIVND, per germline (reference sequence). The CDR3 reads CASSITEPSNQPQHF. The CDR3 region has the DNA TGTGCCAGTAGTATAACAGAACCAAGCAATCAGCCCCAGCATTTT.

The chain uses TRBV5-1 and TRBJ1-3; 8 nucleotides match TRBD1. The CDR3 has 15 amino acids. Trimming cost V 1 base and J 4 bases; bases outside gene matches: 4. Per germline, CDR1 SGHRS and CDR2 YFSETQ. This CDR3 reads CASSLSGGRGNTIYF. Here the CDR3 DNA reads TGCGCCAGCAGCTTGTCAGGGGGCAGAGGAAACACCATATATTTT.

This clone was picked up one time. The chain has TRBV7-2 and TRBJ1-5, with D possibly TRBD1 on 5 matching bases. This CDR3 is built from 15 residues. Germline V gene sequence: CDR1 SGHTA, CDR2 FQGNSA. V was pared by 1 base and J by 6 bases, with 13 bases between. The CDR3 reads CASSLEYRSGQPQHF. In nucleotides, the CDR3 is TGTGCCAGCAGCTTAGAGTACAGGTCAGGTCAGCCCCAGCATTTT.